The TCR beta chain described here comes from a study of blood T cell repertoires in COVID-19. On the study more broadly: Donors in the United States, Italy and Spain gave samples during acute or convalescent COVID-19.

Which cohort a participant joined came from the clinical history participants gave. Donors in Cohort 3 who had recovered were those with two negative PCRs, healthcare professional clearance, or resolution of their symptoms. TCRdb keeps only in-frame clones here, not all; method: immunoSEQ multiplex PCR. The sample lists approximately 400,000 clones, more than 75% occurring once. The clonotype originates from a woman in her late teens or twenties who had recovered from COVID-19. Sequencing was done on a sample of PBMCs or T cells enriched from blood (not recorded which).

This chain's CDR3 is CATTGEAGANVLTF. DNA of the CDR3: TGTGCCACCACAGGGGAGGCTGGGGCCAACGTCCTGACTTTC. The rearrangement uses TRBV2 and TRBJ2-6; possibly TRBD1 for D (7 bases). V gave up 10 bases and J gave up 2 bases, with 12 bases separating them. The germline CDR1 and CDR2 sequences are SNHLY and FYNNEI. The CDR3 is 14 amino acids.